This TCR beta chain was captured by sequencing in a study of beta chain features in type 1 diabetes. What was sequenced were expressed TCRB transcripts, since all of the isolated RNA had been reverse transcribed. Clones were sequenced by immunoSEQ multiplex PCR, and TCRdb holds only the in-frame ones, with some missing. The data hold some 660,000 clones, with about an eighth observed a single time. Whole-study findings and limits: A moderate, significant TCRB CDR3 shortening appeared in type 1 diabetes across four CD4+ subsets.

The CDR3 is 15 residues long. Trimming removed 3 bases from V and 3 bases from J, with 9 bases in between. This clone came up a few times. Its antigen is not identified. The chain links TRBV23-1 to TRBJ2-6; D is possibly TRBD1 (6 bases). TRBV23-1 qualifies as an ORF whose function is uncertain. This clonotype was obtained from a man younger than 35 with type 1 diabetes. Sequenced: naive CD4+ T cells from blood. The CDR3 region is CASSQQTGGANVLTF. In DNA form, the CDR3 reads TGCGCCAGCAGTCAGCAGACAGGTGGGGCCAACGTCCTGACTTTC.